Presented here are 27 T cell receptor beta chains from one specimen sequenced in a study of blood T cell repertoires in COVID-19 (TCRdb year 2020). The method was the immunoSEQ multiplex PCR assay. TCRdb's version of the immuneACCESS table is confined to in-frame rearrangements and falls short of the full clone set. An unresolved V gene accounts for under half of the shortfall where checked; the remainder is of unknown origin. This sample has 310,000 or so clones in its table, and around 89% of those were observed once. Under 7.5% of the sample is taken by the ten largest. The sequenced sample consisted of peripheral blood. The origin of the receptors is a man between 18 and 29 years old who had recovered from COVID-19.

V is TRBV15 and J is TRBJ1-2, with 7 positions matching TRBD1. V dropped 0 bases and J dropped 4; count of bases not matched to a gene: 8. Germline loops: CDR1 LNHNV, CDR2 YYDKDF (reference sequence). The CDR3 covers 16 residues. CDR3 sequence: CATSRDGSDRIYGYTF. For the CDR3, the DNA is TGTGCCACCAGCAGAGATGGGTCGGACAGGATCTATGGCTACACCTTC.

This clone was counted a single time. The V call is TRBV19, the J call TRBJ2-6; TRBD1 matches at 8 bases. J lost 2 bases, V lost 1 base, and 4 bases had no gene match. Germline-derived CDR1 and CDR2 are LNHDA and SQIVND (reference sequence). The CDR3 contains 17 residues. CDR3: CASSIASGGAGANVLTF. CDR3 sequence (DNA): TGTGCCAGTAGTATAGCCTCAGGGGGCGCTGGGGCCAACGTCCTGACTTTC.

The chain recombines TRBV5-5 with TRBJ1-1; 9 bases line up with TRBD1. Germline V lookup: CDR1 SGHKS, CDR2 YYEKEE (reference sequence). This CDR3 region has 15 residues. V shed 4 bases and J 1 base; nucleotides not matched to a gene: 5. Written as DNA, the CDR3 is TGTGCCAGCAGCGCCTACAGGGGGCGGAACACTGAAGCTTTCTTT. Translation: CASSAYRGRNTEAFF.

CDR3 DNA: TGCGCCAGCAGCTTAGCGGCCAACTCCTACGAGCAGTACTTC. Amino acids: CASSLAANSYEQYF. The V and J genes are TRBV5-1 and TRBJ2-7; D is possibly TRBD2 (5 bases). Germline lookup yields CDR1 SGHRS and CDR2 YFSETQ. With 2 bases removed from V and 0 bases from J, the gap between germline ends came to 9 bases. The CDR3 runs 14 residues.

The rearrangement uses TRBV6-5 and TRBJ1-2; 9 bases line up with TRBD1. The CDR3 loop spans 14 amino acids. Germline V gene sequence: CDR1 MNHEY, CDR2 SVGAGI. V trimming: 2 bases; J trimming: 8 bases; junction bases outside the gene matches: 6. The CDR3 nucleotides are TGTGCCAGCAGTTACCGGGACAGGGCGGGGGGCTACACCTTC. This sequence encodes CASSYRDRAGGYTF.

The J gene is TRBJ1-4, the V gene TRBV6-5; TRBD1 matches 7 bases. Losses at the gene ends were 11 bases for V and 7 bases for J; bases not matched to a gene: 13. Germline V gives CDR1 MNHEY, CDR2 SVGAGI. The CDR3 is 14 amino acids. The CDR3 loop is CAVQRQGAAEKLFF. Here the CDR3 DNA reads TGTGCCGTACAAAGACAGGGCGCGGCTGAAAAACTGTTTTTT.

This chain connects TRBV5-4 to TRBJ2-3; D perhaps matches TRBD2 (5 bases). V shed 2 bases and J shed 0 bases, with 13 bases lying between them. This CDR3 region has 16 residues. The germline gives CDR1 SGHNT, CDR2 YYREEE (reference sequence). The CDR3 reads CASSFWTSPSTDTQYF. The CDR3 nucleotides read TGTGCCAGCAGCTTCTGGACTTCACCTAGCACAGATACGCAGTATTTT.

This chain joins TRBV5-6 and TRBJ2-1; D perhaps matches TRBD2 (6 bases). V shed 0 bases and J shed 0 bases, with 10 bases lying between them. The germline gives CDR1 SGHDT, CDR2 YYEEEE. The CDR3 spans 16 residues. The CDR3 DNA reads TGTGCCAGCAGCTTGGCGGCGGGGAGCTCCTACAATGAGCAGTTCTTC. Its protein is CASSLAAGSSYNEQFF.

This clone was detected only once. The sample carries other DNA sequences with the same CDR3. The chain uses TRBV11-3 and TRBJ2-7; 8 nucleotides line up with TRBD2. This CDR3 spans 15 amino acids. CDR1 is SGHNT and CDR2 is YENEEA in the germline V gene. V was clipped by 4 bases and J by 6 bases; unmatched bases: 11. CDR3 sequence (DNA): TGTGCCAGCAGCTCCACTAGCGGATCCCTGGGCGAGCAGTACTTC. This translates into CASSSTSGSLGEQYF.

V and J are TRBV4-2 and TRBJ2-7; unclear D gene. The V gene's germline CDR1 is LGHNA and CDR2 YNFKEQ. CDR3 size: 14 residues. The ends were cut back, 3 bases at V and 0 bases at J, with 9 bases in the middle. The CDR3 DNA is TGTGCCAGCAGCCACACAGAGAGCTCCTACGAGCAGTACTTC. Amino acid sequence: CASSHTESSYEQYF.

This sequence joins TRBV5-1 and TRBJ1-1; a weak D match, TRBD1 (6 bases). Between the trimmed V and J ends, which lost 2 bases and 1 base, there was a span of 12 bases. In germline, CDR1 is SGHRS, CDR2 YFSETQ. CDR3 size: 15 residues. The CDR3: CASSFQQGGNTEAFF. CDR3 sequence (DNA): TGCGCCAGCAGCTTCCAACAGGGTGGGAACACTGAAGCTTTCTTT.

The chain has TRBV4-1 and TRBJ2-2; D might be TRBD1 (6 bases). V lost 3 bases and J lost 0, with 14 bases in between. This CDR3 spans 17 amino acids. The germline CDR1 and CDR2 sequences are MGHRA and YSYEKL. In nucleotides, the CDR3 is TGCGCCAGCAGCCAGAAGACAGGAATCTCGAACACCGGGGAGCTGTTTTTT. This codes for CASSQKTGISNTGELFF.

This sequence joins TRBV28 and TRBJ1-5, with 10 positions matching TRBD1. This CDR3 spans 17 amino acids. V lost 2 bases, J lost 2 bases, and 6 bases stayed unmatched. The germline gives CDR1 MDHEN, CDR2 SYDVKM. The CDR3 sequence: CASSLAGTGVGNQPQHF. In nucleotides, the CDR3 is TGTGCCAGCAGTTTAGCGGGGACAGGGGTTGGCAATCAGCCCCAGCATTTT.

This chain links TRBV7-9 with TRBJ2-1; 7 positions match TRBD2. Germline CDR1 SEHNR, CDR2 FQNEAQ (reference sequence). The length of the CDR3 is 16 residues. J gave up 7 bases and V 5 bases, and 14 bases lay outside the gene matches. The CDR3 DNA follows: TGTGCCAGCAGCCGAAAGCGAGGGGACTATTTTAATGAGCAGTTCTTC. Protein product: CASSRKRGDYFNEQFF.

This chain joins TRBV9 and TRBJ1-2, with 8 bases lining up with TRBD1. The CDR3 has 16 amino acids. CDR1 and CDR2 from the germline V gene are SGDLS and YYNGEE. V gave up 7 bases and J gave up 6 bases; unmatched junction bases: 17. CDR3 bases: TGTGCCAGCTCCACCAAGCAGGGGGCGCCGGTCAATGGCTACACCTTC. Translation: CASSTKQGAPVNGYTF.

The chain employs TRBV30 and TRBJ2-2; possible D gene TRBD1, 5 bases. The length of the CDR3 is 15 residues. Germline CDR1 reads GTSNPN; CDR2 reads SVGIG (reference sequence). Trimming removed 1 base at V and 3 bases at J, with 12 bases between. The CDR3 region has the DNA TGTGCCTGGAGTGGAGGCAGGGTGGACACCGGGGAGCTGTTTTTT. Its translation: CAWSGGRVDTGELFF. Combining the CDR3 with reference TRBV30 and TRBJ2-2 gives the whole variable domain SQTIHQWPATLVQPVGSPLSLECTVEGTSNPNLYWYRQAAGRGLQLLFYSVGIGQISSEVPQNLSASRPQDRQFILSSKKLLLSDSGFYLCAWSGGRVDTGELFFGEGSRLTVL.

This sequence joins TRBV12-3 or TRBV12-4 and TRBJ1-3, with D hard to call. Trimming took 8 bases from V and 4 from J, leaving 12 bases between them. The CDR3 consists of 13 residues. CDR3 sequence: CASSPVTGNTIYF. DNA for the CDR3: TGTGCCAGCTCTCCAGTTACGGGAAACACCATATATTTT.

The chain combines TRBV29-1 with TRBJ2-1; D unclear. Per germline, CDR1 SQVTM and CDR2 ANQGSEA. The V gene lost 6 bases and the J gene lost 10 bases, with 13 bases spanning the gap. The CDR3 extends over 11 amino acids. The CDR3 sequence: CSVVVLFEQFF. CDR3 in DNA: TGCAGCGTCGTAGTCCTATTCGAGCAGTTCTTC.

The chain employs TRBV15 and TRBJ1-3; a possible D gene is TRBD1 (5 bases). Between the trimmed V and J ends, which lost 5 bases and 0 bases, there was a span of 14 bases. This CDR3 is 16 amino acids long. CDR1 is LNHNV, CDR2 YYDKDF, per germline (reference sequence). The CDR3 region is CATSPGRGFSGNTIYF. The DNA for the CDR3 is TGTGCCACCAGCCCTGGGAGGGGATTCTCTGGAAACACCATATATTTT.

The chain recombines TRBV5-1 with TRBJ2-5; 10 nucleotides line up with TRBD2. V trimming: 0 bases; J trimming: 3 bases; junction bases outside the gene matches: 8. Germline V lookup: CDR1 SGHRS, CDR2 YFSETQ. The CDR3 loop spans 17 amino acids. The CDR3 protein is CASSLVGASGSEETQYF. The DNA for the CDR3 is TGCGCCAGCAGCTTGGTCGGAGCTAGCGGGAGTGAAGAGACCCAGTACTTC.

The V call is TRBV5-1, the J call TRBJ2-1; D remains ambiguous. CDR1 SGHRS and CDR2 YFSETQ come from the germline V gene. CDR3 length equals 16 residues. V dropped 1 base and J dropped 0 bases, with 11 bases sitting between them. The CDR3 spells CASSLLSSSSYNEQFF. In nucleotides, the CDR3 is TGCGCCAGCAGCTTGCTTTCCTCGAGCTCCTACAATGAGCAGTTCTTC. Variable domain in full (rest from reference TRBV5-1 and TRBJ2-1): KAGVTQTPRYLIKTRGQQVTLSCSPISGHRSVSWYQQTPGQGLQFLFEYFSETQRNKGNFPGRFSGRQFSNSRSEMNVSTLELGDSALYLCASSLLSSSSYNEQFFGPGTRLTVL.

V usage is TRBV6-1 and J usage is TRBJ1-4, with D possibly matching TRBD1 (6 bases). CDR1 MNHNS and CDR2 SASEGT come from the germline V gene. The CDR3 sequence is 16 residues long. Trimming cost V 0 bases and J 11 bases, with 19 bases left between them. CDR3 bases: TGTGCCAGCAGTGAAGCAAGGGACACTCTAACAGGGAAACTGTTTTTT. It translates to CASSEARDTLTGKLFF.

The chain recombines TRBV6-6 with TRBJ1-2; 12 positions match TRBD1. The CDR3 contains 15 residues. V shed 5 bases, J shed 4 bases, and the junction held 5 bases outside the gene matches. Germline assignment: CDR1 MNHNY and CDR2 SVGAGI (reference sequence). As DNA, the CDR3 is TGTGCCAGCAGTCCGGGACAGGGGGCATCCTATGGCTACACCTTC. It translates to CASSPGQGASYGYTF.

This rearrangement joins TRBV5-4 to TRBJ1-2; D unclear. The V end was cut by 3 bases, the J end by 0 bases, with 12 bases between. CDR3 length equals 15 residues. Germline CDR1 reads SGHNT; CDR2 reads YYREEE (reference sequence). The CDR3 sequence is CASSSLGDTNYGYTF. DNA of the CDR3: TGTGCCAGCAGCTCGCTCGGGGATACTAACTATGGCTACACCTTC. Filled out from reference TRBV5-4 and TRBJ1-2, the complete variable domain reads ETGVTQSPTHLIKTRGQQVTLRCSSQSGHNTVSWYQQALGQGPQFIFQYYREEENGRGNFPPRFSGLQFPNYSSELNVNALELDDSALYLCASSSLGDTNYGYTFGSGTRLTVV.

The chain links TRBV5-4 to TRBJ1-1; 10 bases agree with TRBD1. The trim removed 3 bases at V and 2 bases at J, leaving 4 bases unmatched. Germline V gene data show CDR1 as SGHNT and CDR2 as YYREEE (reference sequence). The CDR3 spans 15 residues. The CDR3 coding sequence is TGTGCCAGCAGCTGGAGGGACAGGGGCAACACTGAAGCTTTCTTT. It encodes CASSWRDRGNTEAFF.

The chain couples TRBV12-1 to TRBJ2-7; the table's D call TRBD2 went unverified against the DNA. TRBV12-1 counts as a pseudogene. This CDR3 is 19 amino acids long. The DNA for the CDR3 is TGTGCCAGCAGCACCTACCGGACTAGCGAACGTAAGATCTCCTACGAGCAGTACTTC. Its protein is CASSTYRTSERKISYEQYF.

The rearrangement uses TRBV9 and TRBJ1-4; the match to TRBD1 covers 8 bases. The CDR3 is made up of 13 amino acids. Germline CDR1 SGDLS, CDR2 YYNGEE. J was trimmed by 8 bases and V by 3 bases; bases with no gene match: 3. The CDR3 here is CASSGGTGEKLFF. The CDR3 DNA is TGTGCCAGCAGCGGAGGGACAGGAGAAAAACTGTTTTTT.